This T cell receptor beta chain was obtained from a study of shared clonotypes between healthy human individuals. Study results and caveats: Donors were few, which limited the genetic and exposure-history diversity represented.

This table comes from immunoSEQ multiplex PCR, and its TCRdb copy is limited to in-frame clones, with some not included. The sample holds fewer than 850,000 clones, roughly 96% seen once. This clone appeared once. Antigen specificity is unknown. As defined, naive CD8 cells were CD45RO-negative and positively selected for CCR7, with terminally differentiated effector memory CD45RA+ cells excluded. This CDR3 is built from 14 residues. The germline V gene has CDR1 MNHEY and CDR2 SMNVEV (reference sequence). Trimming at V came to 3 bases and at J to 1 base, leaving 3 bases not matched to a gene. This chain links TRBV27 with TRBJ2-7; 7 nucleotides align to TRBD2. The sequence was collected from a man aged 25 to 40 in good health. The sample comprised naive CD8+ T cells sorted from blood. This CDR3 reads CASSLSGNSYEQYF. The CDR3 region has the DNA TGTGCCAGCAGTTTGAGCGGGAATTCCTACGAGCAGTACTTC.